This passage covers 13 T cell receptor beta chains from one sample sequenced in a study of shared clonotypes between healthy human individuals. Data came from immunoSEQ multiplex PCR; TCRdb stores just in-frame clones and leaves some out. This sample has over 2 million clones; just under 95% occur once, and the top ten carry around 1.1%. Naivety among CD8 cells was defined by CD45RO negativity and positive CCR7 selection, thereby excluding terminally differentiated effector memory CD45RA+ cells. Sequencing was performed on naive CD8+ T cells sorted from blood. The receptors derive from a man between 18 and 29 years old in good health.

The chain uses TRBV29-1 and TRBJ2-4; the D gene is possibly TRBD2 (5 bases). CDR3 size: 13 residues. Germline values: CDR1 SQVTM, CDR2 ANQGSEA. Trimming cost V 1 base and J 5 bases, with 9 bases left between them. CDR3 region: CSVEGPGENIQYF. As DNA, the CDR3 is TGCAGCGTTGAAGGCCCCGGGGAAAACATTCAGTACTTC.

In the case of this clone: Other DNA sequences of this sample code for an identical CDR3. The chain has TRBV5-1 and TRBJ1-1; no reliable D call. CDR1 is SGHRS and CDR2 is YFSETQ in the germline V gene. V was shortened by 4 bases and J by 5 bases, with 12 bases between the two germline ends. This CDR3 has 13 residues. The CDR3 DNA follows: TGCGCCAGCAGCCCCCGAGGAGGGACTGAAGCTTTCTTT. This gives the protein CASSPRGGTEAFF.

J is TRBJ2-7 and V is TRBV6-1, with D perhaps TRBD1 or TRBD2 (6 bases each). Germline V gives CDR1 MNHNS, CDR2 SASEGT. V gave up 8 bases and J gave up 5 bases, with 22 bases separating them. The CDR3 length is 15 residues. CDR3 amino acids: CASPSPLGGLHEQYF. CDR3 nucleotide sequence: TGTGCCAGCCCTAGCCCCCTCGGGGGCCTCCACGAGCAGTACTTC.

The chain combines TRBV25-1 with TRBJ2-2; TRBD1 agrees at 7 bases. Trimming cost V 3 bases and J 0 bases; bases outside gene matches: 1. The CDR3 has 15 residues. Germline-derived CDR1 and CDR2 are MGHDK and SYGVNS. The CDR3 sequence is CASSETGSNTGELFF. CDR3 in DNA: TGTGCCAGCAGTGAGACAGGGTCGAACACCGGGGAGCTGTTTTTT. The full variable domain, completed using reference TRBV25-1 and TRBJ2-2, is EADIYQTPRYLVIGTGKKITLECSQTMGHDKMYWYQQDPGMELHLIHYSYGVNSTEKGDLSSESTVSRIRTEHFPLTLESARPSHTSQYLCASSETGSNTGELFFGEGSRLTVL.

Notes on this clone: The sample has other DNA sequences that encode this CDR3 too. This chain connects TRBV7-9 to TRBJ2-7, with 8 bases lining up with TRBD1. The CDR3 extends over 15 amino acids. The V and J ends lost 0 bases and 2 bases, in that order; junction bases with no gene match: 3. Germline loops: CDR1 SEHNR, CDR2 FQNEAQ (reference sequence). The DNA for the CDR3 is TGTGCCAGCAGCTTAGCCGGACAGGGACCCTACGAGCAGTACTTC. Translation gives CASSLAGQGPYEQYF.

This chain joins TRBV5-4 and TRBJ2-7; D is possibly TRBD2 (6 bases). Germline V gene data show CDR1 as SGHNT and CDR2 as YYREEE (reference sequence). The CDR3 covers 15 residues. Trimming shortened V by 4 bases and J by 2 bases, and 16 bases separated the two germline ends. The CDR3 loop reads CASSAIAAPTYEQYF. The CDR3 nucleotides are TGTGCCAGCAGCGCTATAGCGGCGCCCACCTACGAGCAGTACTTC. The variable domain in full, completed from reference TRBV5-4 and TRBJ2-7, reads ETGVTQSPTHLIKTRGQQVTLRCSSQSGHNTVSWYQQALGQGPQFIFQYYREEENGRGNFPPRFSGLQFPNYSSELNVNALELDDSALYLCASSAIAAPTYEQYFGPGTRLTVT.

For the CDR3, the DNA is TGTGCCAGCAGCCGACAGGGGGCGAATACTAATGAAAAACTGTTTTTT. Translating it yields CASSRQGANTNEKLFF. The V gene is TRBV4-2, the J gene TRBJ1-4; TRBD1 aligns across 10 bases. CDR1 LGHNA and CDR2 YNFKEQ come from the germline V gene. V dropped 4 bases and J dropped 2; count of bases not matched to a gene: 4. The CDR3 contains 16 residues.

About this clone itself: Other DNA sequences within the sample encode an identical CDR3. The chain is built from TRBV4-3 and TRBJ2-7; TRBD2 matches 9 bases. This CDR3 region has 14 residues. In germline, CDR1 is LGHNA, CDR2 YSLEER. The V gene end was trimmed by 3 bases and the J gene end by 1 base; junction bases not matched to a gene: 1. The CDR3 nucleotides read TGCGCCAGCAGCCAGACTAGCGGATCCTACGAGCAGTACTTC. Translation gives CASSQTSGSYEQYF.

Concerning this clone itself: This sample also contains other DNA sequences that code for the same CDR3. The CDR3 spells CASSLASGGNEQYF. Here the CDR3 DNA reads TGCGCCAGCAGCTTGGCTAGCGGGGGTAACGAGCAGTACTTC. The chain employs TRBV5-1 and TRBJ2-7; 10 bases fit TRBD2. J was trimmed by 5 bases and V by 0 bases; bases with no gene match: 2. The CDR3 has 14 residues. Germline V gene data show CDR1 as SGHRS and CDR2 as YFSETQ.

J is TRBJ2-7 and V is TRBV6-1; 7 bases map to TRBD1. This CDR3 region has 15 residues. Germline V CDR1 and CDR2: MNHNS, SASEGT. Trimming at V came to 3 bases and at J to 2 bases, leaving 7 bases not matched to a gene. CDR3 protein: CASSESGQLPYEQYF. The CDR3 nucleotides read TGTGCCAGCAGTGAGTCGGGACAGTTACCCTACGAGCAGTACTTC.

J is TRBJ1-2 and V is TRBV27; maybe TRBD1 (5 bases). V lost 3 bases and J lost 11, with 16 bases in between. Germline assignment: CDR1 MNHEY and CDR2 SMNVEV (reference sequence). This CDR3 is 13 amino acids long. The CDR3 nucleotides read TGTGCCAGCAGTTTGCAGCTGTCCGGGACTTACACCTTC. Translation: CASSLQLSGTYTF.

The rearrangement joins TRBV7-9 to TRBJ1-3; D may be TRBD1 (6 bases). From germline, CDR1 is SEHNR and CDR2 FQNEAQ (reference sequence). CDR3 size: 17 residues. V was clipped by 6 bases and J by 0 bases, with 18 bases between them. The CDR3 sequence: CASSVQGTLSSGNTIYF. CDR3 nucleotides: TGTGCCAGCAGTGTACAGGGAACCCTGAGCTCTGGAAACACCATATATTTT. The full variable domain, with the rest looked up from reference TRBV7-9 and TRBJ1-3, is DTGVSQNPRHKITKRGQNVTFRCDPISEHNRLYWYRQTLGQGPEFLTYFQNEAQLEKSRLLSDRFSAERPKGSFSTLEIQRTEQGDSAMYLCASSVQGTLSSGNTIYFGEGSWLTVV.

This chain joins TRBV27 and TRBJ2-2; 7 nucleotides agree with TRBD2. Germline CDR1 and CDR2: MNHEY and SMNVEV (reference sequence). The CDR3 sequence is 16 residues long. V lost 3 bases and J lost 4; bases outside the gene matches: 8. The DNA for the CDR3 is TGTGCCAGCAGTTTCTCTAGCGGAGAAACCACCGGGGAGCTGTTTTTT. This sequence encodes CASSFSSGETTGELFF.